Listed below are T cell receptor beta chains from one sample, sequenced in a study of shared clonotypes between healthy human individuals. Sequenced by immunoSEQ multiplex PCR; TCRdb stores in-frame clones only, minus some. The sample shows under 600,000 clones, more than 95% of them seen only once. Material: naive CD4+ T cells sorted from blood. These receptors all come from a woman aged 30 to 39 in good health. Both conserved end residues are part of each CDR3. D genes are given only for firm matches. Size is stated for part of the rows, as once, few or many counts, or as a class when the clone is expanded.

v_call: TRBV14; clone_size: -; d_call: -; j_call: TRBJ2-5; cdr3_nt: TGTGCCAGCAGCCAGCATGAAGGGCTTTCGGAGACCCAGTACTTC; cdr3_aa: CASSQHEGLSETQYF
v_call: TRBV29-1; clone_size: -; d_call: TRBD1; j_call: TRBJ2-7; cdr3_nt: TGCAGCGTCATGACAGGGGCCCTCGAGCAGTACTTC; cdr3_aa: CSVMTGALEQYF
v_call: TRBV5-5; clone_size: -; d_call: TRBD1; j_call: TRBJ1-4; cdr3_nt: TGTGCCAGCAGCTTCAGGGGGCATGAAAAACTGTTTTTT; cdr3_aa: CASSFRGHEKLFF
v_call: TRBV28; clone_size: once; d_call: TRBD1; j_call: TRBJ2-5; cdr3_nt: TGTGCCAGCAGCCGCGGACAGGGGGCTCAAGAGACCCAGTACTTC; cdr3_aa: CASSRGQGAQETQYF
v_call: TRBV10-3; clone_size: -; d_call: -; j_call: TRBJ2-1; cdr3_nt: TGTGCCATCAGTGAGTCGGCCCCCAAAACCTACAATGAGCAGTTCTTC; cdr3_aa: CAISESAPKTYNEQFF
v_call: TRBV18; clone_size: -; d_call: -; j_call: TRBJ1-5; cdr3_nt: TGTGCCAGCTCAACCCGGGGCCTTAGCAATCAGCCCCAGCATTTT; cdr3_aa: CASSTRGLSNQPQHF
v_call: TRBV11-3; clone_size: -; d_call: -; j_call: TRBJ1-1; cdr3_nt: TGTGCCAGCAGCTTAGGTCCCGGGGCTGAAGCTTTCTTT; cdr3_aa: CASSLGPGAEAFF
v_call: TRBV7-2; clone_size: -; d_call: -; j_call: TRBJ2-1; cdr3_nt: TGTGCCAGCAGACCCGAACCGGCCTCCTACAATGAGCAGTTCTTC; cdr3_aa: CASRPEPASYNEQFF
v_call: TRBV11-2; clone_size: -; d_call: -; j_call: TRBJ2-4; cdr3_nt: TGTGCCAGCAGCTCTGGACAGACCCCCCAAAACATTCAGTACTTC; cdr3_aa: CASSSGQTPQNIQYF
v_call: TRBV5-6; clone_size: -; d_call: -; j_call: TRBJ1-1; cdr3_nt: TGTGCCAGCAGCTTCGGGACGGTGGACCTGAAAGCTTTCTTT; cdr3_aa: CASSFGTVDLKAFF
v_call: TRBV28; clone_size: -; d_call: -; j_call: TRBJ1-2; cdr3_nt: TGTGCCAGCAGTTTGGAGGGGGTTTTGGGCTACACCTTC; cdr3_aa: CASSLEGVLGYTF
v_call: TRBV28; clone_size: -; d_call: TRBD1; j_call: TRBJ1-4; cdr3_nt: TGTGCCAGCAGACCACAGGACAGGGCAACTAATGAAAAACTGTTTTTT; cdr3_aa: CASRPQDRATNEKLFF
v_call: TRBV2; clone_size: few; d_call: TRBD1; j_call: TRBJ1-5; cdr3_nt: TGTGCCAGCAGTGAAATGACAGGGGAATCTACGCCCCAGCATTTT; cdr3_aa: CASSEMTGESTPQHF
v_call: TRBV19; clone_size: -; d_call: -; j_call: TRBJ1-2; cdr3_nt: TGTGCCACAGCGGGACAACGCCTCTATGGCTACACCTTC; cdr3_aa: CATAGQRLYGYTF
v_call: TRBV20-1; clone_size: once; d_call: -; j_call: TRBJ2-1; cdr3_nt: TGCAGTGCTAGGTCCGGGAAAGAGCAGTTCTTC; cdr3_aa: CSARSGKEQFF
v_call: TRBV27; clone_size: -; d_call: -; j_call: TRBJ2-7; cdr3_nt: TGTGCCAGCAGGGACTTCCTTAGATCCCGCGAGCAGTACTTC; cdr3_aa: CASRDFLRSREQYF
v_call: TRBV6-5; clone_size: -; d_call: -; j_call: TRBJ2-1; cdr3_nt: TGTGCCAGCAGCCCATCCCACAGCTCCTACAATGAGCAGTTCTTC; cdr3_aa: CASSPSHSSYNEQFF
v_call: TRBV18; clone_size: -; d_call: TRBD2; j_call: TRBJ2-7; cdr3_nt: TGTGCCAGCTCAAGGACTAGCGGGTTAGCCTACGAGCAGTACTTC; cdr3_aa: CASSRTSGLAYEQYF
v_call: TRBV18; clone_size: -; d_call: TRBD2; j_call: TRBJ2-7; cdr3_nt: TGTGCCAGCTCAGTAGCGGGAGCTTCCTACGAGCAGTACTTC; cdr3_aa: CASSVAGASYEQYF
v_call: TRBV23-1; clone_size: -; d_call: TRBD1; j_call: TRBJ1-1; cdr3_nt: TGCGCCAGCAGTCCCTTACCGGAGGACAGGGCGAACACTGAAGCTTTCTTT; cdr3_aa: CASSPLPEDRANTEAFF
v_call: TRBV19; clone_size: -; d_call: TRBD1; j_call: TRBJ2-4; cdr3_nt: TGTGCCAGTAGTATAAGGGGGACAGGGCAAGGCATTCAGTACTTC; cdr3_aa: CASSIRGTGQGIQYF
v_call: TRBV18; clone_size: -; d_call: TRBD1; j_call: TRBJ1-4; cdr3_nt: TGTGCCAGCTCTCCAAGAGGGGGCTTCGATGAAAAACTGTTTTTT; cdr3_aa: CASSPRGGFDEKLFF
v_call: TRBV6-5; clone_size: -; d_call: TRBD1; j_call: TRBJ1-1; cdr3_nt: TGTGCCAGCAGTTACGGGACAGGGTATTCGGGCACTGAAGCTTTCTTT; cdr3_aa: CASSYGTGYSGTEAFF
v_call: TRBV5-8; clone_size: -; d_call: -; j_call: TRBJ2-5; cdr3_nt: TGTGCCAGCAGCTTGGCCGGCAGTCAAGAGACCCAGTACTTC; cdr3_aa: CASSLAGSQETQYF
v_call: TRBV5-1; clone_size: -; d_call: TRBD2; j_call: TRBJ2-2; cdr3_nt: TGCGCCAGCAGCTTATCTCTAGCGGGAGATACCGGGGAGCTGTTTTTT; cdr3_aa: CASSLSLAGDTGELFF
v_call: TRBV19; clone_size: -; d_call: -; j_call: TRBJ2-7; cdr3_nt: TGTGCCAGTAGTATAGCAGGCAGGGTGGATGAGCAGTACTTC; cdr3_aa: CASSIAGRVDEQYF
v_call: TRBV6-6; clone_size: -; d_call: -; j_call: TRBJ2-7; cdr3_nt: TGTGCCAGCAGTTACTCGATCACAAGACCCTACGAGCAGTACTTC; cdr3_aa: CASSYSITRPYEQYF
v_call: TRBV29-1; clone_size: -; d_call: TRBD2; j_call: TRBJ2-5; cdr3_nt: TGCAGCGTTGGTCGACGGACTAGCGAAGAGACCCAGTACTTC; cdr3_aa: CSVGRRTSEETQYF
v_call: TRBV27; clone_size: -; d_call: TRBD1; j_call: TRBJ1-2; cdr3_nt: TGTGCCAGTGGACAGGGAAACTATGGCTACACCTTC; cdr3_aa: CASGQGNYGYTF
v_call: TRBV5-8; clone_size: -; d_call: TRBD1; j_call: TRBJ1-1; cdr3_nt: TGTGCCAGCAGCTCTACAGGGGGTTGGAACACTGAAGCTTTCTTT; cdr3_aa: CASSSTGGWNTEAFF
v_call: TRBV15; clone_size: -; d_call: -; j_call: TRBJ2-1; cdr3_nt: TGTGCCACCAGCAGAGATCTAGCCGATCCCGTCAATGAGCAGTTCTTC; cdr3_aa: CATSRDLADPVNEQFF
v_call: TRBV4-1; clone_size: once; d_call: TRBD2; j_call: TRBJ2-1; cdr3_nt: TGCGCCAGCAGCCAAGATCCAGGGCTAGCGGGATTCTACAATGAGCAGTTCTTC; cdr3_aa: CASSQDPGLAGFYNEQFF
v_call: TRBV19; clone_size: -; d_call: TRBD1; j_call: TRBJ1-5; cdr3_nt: TGTGCCAGTAGTTCGGACAGGGCGGGGTACCAGCCCCAGCATTTT; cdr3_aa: CASSSDRAGYQPQHF
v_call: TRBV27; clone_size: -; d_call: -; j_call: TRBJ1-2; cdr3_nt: TGTGCCAGCAGTTTCCGGGTAACCAATGGCTACACCTTC; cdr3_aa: CASSFRVTNGYTF
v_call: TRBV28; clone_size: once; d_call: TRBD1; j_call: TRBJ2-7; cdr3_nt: TGTGCCAGCAGTTCGGGACAGGCTTCCTACGAGCAGTACTTC; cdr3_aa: CASSSGQASYEQYF
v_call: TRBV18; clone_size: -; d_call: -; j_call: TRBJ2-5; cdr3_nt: TGTGCCAGCTCACGGCTGGACTACCAAGAGACCCAGTACTTC; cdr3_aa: CASSRLDYQETQYF
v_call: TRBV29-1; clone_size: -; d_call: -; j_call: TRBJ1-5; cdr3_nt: TGCAGCGTTAAGGACGGCAATCAGCCCCAGCATTTT; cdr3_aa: CSVKDGNQPQHF
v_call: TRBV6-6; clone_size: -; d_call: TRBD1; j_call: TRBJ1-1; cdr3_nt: TGTGCCAGCAGGCCCGGGACAGGTACCATGAACACTGAAGCTTTCTTT; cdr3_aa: CASRPGTGTMNTEAFF
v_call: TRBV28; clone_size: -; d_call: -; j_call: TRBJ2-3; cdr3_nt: TGTGCCAGCAGTCTCGGGAGAGTGACAGATACGCAGTATTTT; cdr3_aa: CASSLGRVTDTQYF
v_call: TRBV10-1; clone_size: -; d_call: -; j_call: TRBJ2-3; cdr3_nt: TGCGCCAGCAGTGAGTCTTCGGGGATCACAGATACGCAGTATTTT; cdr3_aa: CASSESSGITDTQYF
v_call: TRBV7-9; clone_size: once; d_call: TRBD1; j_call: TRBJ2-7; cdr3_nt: TGTGCCAGCTCCAAACAGGGGGGTTTCGGCTACGAGCAGTACTTC; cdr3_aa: CASSKQGGFGYEQYF
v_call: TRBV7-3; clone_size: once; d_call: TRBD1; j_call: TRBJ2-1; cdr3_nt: TGTGCCAGCAGCGCAGGACAGGCCTACAATGAGCAGTTCTTC; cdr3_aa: CASSAGQAYNEQFF
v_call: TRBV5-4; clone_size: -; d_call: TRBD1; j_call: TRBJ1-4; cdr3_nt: TGTGCCAGCAGCCTCAGGGAGGGGGCCAATGAAAAACTGTTTTTT; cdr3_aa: CASSLREGANEKLFF
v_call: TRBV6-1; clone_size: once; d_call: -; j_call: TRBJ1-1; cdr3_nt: TGTGCCAGCAGTGAACTGGGGGGAACTGAAGCTTTCTTT; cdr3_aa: CASSELGGTEAFF
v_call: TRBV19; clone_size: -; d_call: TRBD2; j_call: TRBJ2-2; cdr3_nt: TGTGCCAGCCGAACCCGGCGGGAGCGCCATACCACCGGGGAGCTGTTTTTT; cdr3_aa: CASRTRRERHTTGELFF
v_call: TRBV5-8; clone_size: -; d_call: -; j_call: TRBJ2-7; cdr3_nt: TGTGCCAGCAGCTTGACTCGCCCCGGAGGGCAGTACTTC; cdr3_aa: CASSLTRPGGQYF
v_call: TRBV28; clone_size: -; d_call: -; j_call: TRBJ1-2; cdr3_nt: TGTGCCAGCAGCGCCGGCGTCGGCTATGGCTACACCTTC; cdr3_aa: CASSAGVGYGYTF
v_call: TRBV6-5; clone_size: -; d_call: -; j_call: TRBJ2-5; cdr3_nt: TGTGCCAGCAGAAGACGGGGACAAGAGACCCAGTACTTC; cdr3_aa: CASRRRGQETQYF
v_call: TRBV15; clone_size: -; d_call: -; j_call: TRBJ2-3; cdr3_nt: TGTGCCACCAGCTCCCACGGGCCTAGCACAGATACGCAGTATTTT; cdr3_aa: CATSSHGPSTDTQYF
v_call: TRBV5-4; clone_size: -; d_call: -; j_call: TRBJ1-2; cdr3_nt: TGTGCCAGCAGCTTGGCCGTGGATATGGAATCTGGCTACACCTTC; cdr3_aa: CASSLAVDMESGYTF
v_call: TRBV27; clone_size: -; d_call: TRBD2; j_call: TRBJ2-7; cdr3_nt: TGTGCCAGCAGACAAAGCGGGAGGCGGGAGCAGTACTTC; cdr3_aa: CASRQSGRREQYF
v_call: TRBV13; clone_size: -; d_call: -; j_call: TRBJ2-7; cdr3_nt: TGTGCCAGCAGCTTCGGACACGGCTCCTACGAGCAGTACTTC; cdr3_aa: CASSFGHGSYEQYF
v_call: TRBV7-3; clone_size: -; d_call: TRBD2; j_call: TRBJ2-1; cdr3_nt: TGTGCCAGCAGCCCCGCGGGACTAGCGGACAATGAGCAGTTCTTC; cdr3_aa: CASSPAGLADNEQFF
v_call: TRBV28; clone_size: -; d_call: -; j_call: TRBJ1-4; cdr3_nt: TGTGCCAGCCTAACTCTTACGGCGGTGGTTTCGCCTTTTGAAAAACTGTTTTTT; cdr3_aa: CASLTLTAVVSPFEKLFF
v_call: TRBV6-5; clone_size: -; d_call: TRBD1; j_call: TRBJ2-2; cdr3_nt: TGTGCCAGCAGACTACAGGGGGCGACCGGGGAGCTGTTTTTT; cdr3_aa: CASRLQGATGELFF
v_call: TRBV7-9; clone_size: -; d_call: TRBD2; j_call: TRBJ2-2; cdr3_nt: TGTGCCAGCAGCACGCCGGGACTAGTTTCCACCGGGGAGCTGTTTTTT; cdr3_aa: CASSTPGLVSTGELFF
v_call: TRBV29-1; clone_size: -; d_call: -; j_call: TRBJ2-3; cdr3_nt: TGCAGCGTTGAAAGTAGCGGCACCACAGATACGCAGTATTTT; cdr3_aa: CSVESSGTTDTQYF
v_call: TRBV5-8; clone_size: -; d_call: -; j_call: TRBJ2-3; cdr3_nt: TGTGCCAGCAGCTCAGGCAGGGTGGCAGATACGCAGTATTTT; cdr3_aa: CASSSGRVADTQYF
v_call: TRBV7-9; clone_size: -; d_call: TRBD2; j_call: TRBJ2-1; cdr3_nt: TGTGCCAGCAGCTTAACAGGGACTAGCGGGAGTTCCTACAATGAGCAGTTCTTC; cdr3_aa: CASSLTGTSGSSYNEQFF
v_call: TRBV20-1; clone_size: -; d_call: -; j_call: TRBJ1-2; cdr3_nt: TGCAGTGCTGGCGAAGATGGCTACACCTTC; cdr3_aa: CSAGEDGYTF